The 28 T cell receptor beta chains below all came from one sample that was sequenced in a study of blood T cell repertoires in COVID-19. This table comes from immunoSEQ multiplex PCR, and its TCRdb copy is limited to in-frame clones, with some not included. The table records some 300,000 clones, around 92% of them present only once. Material for sequencing was peripheral blood. Receptors were obtained from a woman aged 25 to 45 with COVID-19, enrolled during active disease.

As concerns this clone: Within the sample, other DNA sequences also encode this same CDR3. The CDR3 DNA sequence: TGTGCCAGCAGTCTAAGCACAGATACGCAGTATTTT. Amino acids: CASSLSTDTQYF. The V gene is TRBV14, the J gene TRBJ2-3, with D uncertain. Trimming removed 6 bases from V and 0 bases from J, with 4 bases in between. The CDR3 consists of 12 residues. CDR1 is SGHDN, CDR2 FVKESK, per germline.

The V gene is TRBV9, the J gene TRBJ2-7; D is uncertain. CDR3 length: 13 residues. Trimming shortened V by 1 base and J by 4 bases, and 9 bases separated the two germline ends. Germline CDR1 SGDLS, CDR2 YYNGEE. The CDR3 loop is CASSVSSGYEQYF. CDR3 nucleotides: TGTGCCAGCAGCGTATCCTCCGGGTACGAGCAGTACTTC.

V is TRBV4-3 and J is TRBJ1-2; possibly TRBD1 for D (6 bases). Germline CDR1 is LGHNA and CDR2 is YSLEER. The CDR3 covers 16 residues. Trimming took off 2 bases at V and 4 bases at J, with 17 bases between the two ends. CDR3 sequence: CASSQQFPGQSYGYTF. Written as DNA, the CDR3 is TGCGCCAGCAGCCAACAATTCCCCGGACAGTCCTATGGCTACACCTTC.

The V gene is TRBV27, the J gene TRBJ1-2; 7 bases match TRBD1. This CDR3 region has 21 residues. Trimming at V came to 3 bases and at J to 0 bases, leaving 22 bases not matched to a gene. The V gene's germline CDR1 is MNHEY and CDR2 SMNVEV (reference sequence). The chain's CDR3 is CASSFSHRGVRIGLSNYGYTF. As DNA, the CDR3 is TGTGCCAGCAGTTTCTCTCACAGGGGAGTTAGAATAGGTCTATCTAACTATGGCTACACCTTC.

The chain employs TRBV9 and TRBJ1-4; 12 bases fit TRBD1. CDR1 and CDR2 (germline): SGDLS, YYNGEE. V lost 4 bases, J lost 8 bases, and 3 bases stayed unmatched. The CDR3 runs 14 residues. The CDR3 region is CASSPGQGAEKLFF. The CDR3 DNA sequence: TGTGCCAGCAGCCCGGGACAGGGGGCCGAAAAACTGTTTTTT.

The chain couples TRBV14 to TRBJ2-7; tentative D call: TRBD2 (7 bases). V lost 4 bases and J lost 2, with 12 bases in between. Germline-derived CDR1 and CDR2 are SGHDN and FVKESK. This CDR3 is 14 amino acids long. The CDR3 here is CASSPGRGPYEQYF. The CDR3 DNA is TGTGCCAGCAGCCCAGGGCGGGGGCCCTACGAGCAGTACTTC.

The V and J genes are TRBV5-4 and TRBJ1-2, with TRBD1 as a possible D gene (6 bases). The germline gives CDR1 SGHNT, CDR2 YYREEE (reference sequence). V was trimmed by 0 bases and J by 6 bases, leaving 12 bases between them. CDR3 length: 14 residues. The CDR3 DNA reads as TGTGCCAGCAGCTTGGACAGGGCGGTGCATGGCTACACCTTC. Its translation: CASSLDRAVHGYTF.

A single count supports this clone. The chain links TRBV5-1 to TRBJ2-1; 7 bases match TRBD2. From germline, CDR1 is SGHRS and CDR2 YFSETQ. This CDR3 has 14 amino acids. V was pared by 7 bases and J by 6 bases, with 10 bases of the junction left unmatched. CDR3: CASRLADYSNEQFF. In nucleotides, the CDR3 is TGCGCCAGCCGGCTAGCGGATTATAGCAATGAGCAGTTCTTC.

V gene TRBV19 combines with J gene TRBJ1-4; D gene ambiguous. Germline CDR1 LNHDA, CDR2 SQIVND (reference sequence). Trimming pared 6 bases from V and 6 bases from J, leaving 14 bases between. The CDR3 has 14 residues. CDR3 amino acids: CASRSRGRDEKLFF. CDR3 bases: TGTGCCAGTAGAAGTCGTGGGCGCGATGAAAAACTGTTTTTT.

The chain uses TRBV2 and TRBJ1-4; D is perhaps TRBD1 (5 bases). This CDR3 is built from 16 residues. From germline, CDR1 is SNHLY and CDR2 FYNNEI. Trimming took off 4 bases at V and 7 bases at J, with 19 bases between the two ends. The CDR3 DNA sequence: TGTGCCAGCAGTGCGGTCAGGGTAGGTCAGCGTGAAAAACTGTTTTTT. It yields the protein CASSAVRVGQREKLFF.

V is TRBV10-3 and J is TRBJ1-1; D not certain. This CDR3 has 13 amino acids. Trimming took 3 bases from V and 1 from J, leaving 6 bases between them. Germline V gene data show CDR1 as ENHRY and CDR2 as SYGVKD. The CDR3 here is CAISDLWNTEAFF. CDR3 coding DNA: TGTGCCATCAGTGACCTGTGGAACACTGAAGCTTTCTTT.

This rearrangement joins TRBV7-9 to TRBJ1-4; D not certain. This CDR3 is 15 amino acids long. V shed 5 bases and J shed 3 bases, with 13 bases lying between them. CDR1 and CDR2 (germline): SEHNR, FQNEAQ (reference sequence). CDR3 protein: CASSTIPPANEKLFF. In nucleotides, the CDR3 is TGTGCCAGCAGCACTATCCCGCCAGCTAATGAAAAACTGTTTTTT.

This clone was seen just once. V gene TRBV11-1 combines with J gene TRBJ2-3; 7 bases align to TRBD1. The germline gives CDR1 SGHAT, CDR2 FQDESV (reference sequence). CDR3 length: 15 residues. V trimming: 2 bases; J trimming: 3 bases; junction bases outside the gene matches: 5. The DNA of the CDR3 is TGTGCCAGCAGCTTACCTAACAGGGGTACAGATACGCAGTATTTT. Translated, it gives CASSLPNRGTDTQYF.

The table lists this clone with many counts. The chain links TRBV6-4 to TRBJ2-1, with 7 bases matching TRBD2. Per germline, CDR1 MRHNA and CDR2 SNTAGT. V was pared by 7 bases and J by 7 bases, with 13 bases of the junction left unmatched. The CDR3 covers 15 residues. In nucleotides, the CDR3 is TGTGCCAGCACCCCCAAGGCGGGGGTTCCGAATGAGCAGTTCTTC. Encoded protein: CASTPKAGVPNEQFF.

This chain connects TRBV28 to TRBJ1-5; D might be TRBD1 (5 bases). This CDR3 has 15 amino acids. Trimming pared 5 bases from V and 0 bases from J, leaving 11 bases between. CDR1 is MDHEN, CDR2 SYDVKM, per germline. CDR3 coding DNA: TGTGCCAGCAGTCGACAGATTTATAGCAATCAGCCCCAGCATTTT. It is translated as CASSRQIYSNQPQHF.

This chain uses TRBV19 with TRBJ2-1, with 7 bases identical to TRBD2. Losses at the gene ends were 5 bases for V and 3 bases for J; bases not matched to a gene: 1. Germline CDR1 and CDR2: LNHDA and SQIVND (reference sequence). The CDR3 runs to 13 residues. Written as DNA, the CDR3 is TGTGCCAGTAGTTCGGGGGGCTACAATGAGCAGTTCTTC. This gives the protein CASSSGGYNEQFF.

The chain has TRBV11-3 and TRBJ1-6, with a weak D call TRBD1 (5 bases). The CDR3 totals 16 residues. V lost 0 bases to trimming and J lost 5 bases, with 11 bases between them. Germline-derived CDR1 and CDR2 are SGHNT and YENEEA. The CDR3: CASSLDLWGHNSPLHF. CDR3 DNA: TGTGCCAGCAGCTTAGATCTATGGGGCCATAATTCACCCCTCCACTTT.

This rearrangement joins TRBV19 to TRBJ2-3; no firm D call. There are 14 residues in the CDR3. The V gene lost 5 bases and the J gene lost 2 bases, with 11 bases spanning the gap. Germline V gives CDR1 LNHDA, CDR2 SQIVND (reference sequence). CDR3 nucleotide sequence: TGTGCCAGTAGTGGAGATAAATACACAGATACGCAGTATTTT. It yields the protein CASSGDKYTDTQYF.

This clone appeared once. The chain uses TRBV5-1 and TRBJ1-2, with 11 bases that match TRBD1. The germline CDR1 and CDR2 sequences are SGHRS and YFSETQ. V lost 4 bases, J lost 5 bases, and 7 bases stayed unmatched. The CDR3 contains 15 residues. The CDR3 reads CASSPNRDRGYGYTF. Here the CDR3 DNA reads TGCGCCAGCAGCCCCAACCGGGACAGGGGGTATGGCTACACCTTC.

The J gene is TRBJ2-5, the V gene TRBV5-4; possibly TRBD1 for D (6 bases). The CDR3 runs to 16 residues. V was clipped by 0 bases and J by 5 bases, with 17 bases between them. From germline, CDR1 is SGHNT and CDR2 YYREEE (reference sequence). Here the CDR3 reads CASSLDRAGFGETQYF. As DNA, the CDR3 is TGTGCCAGCAGCTTGGACAGGGCAGGTTTCGGGGAGACCCAGTACTTC.

The V call is TRBV6-5, the J call TRBJ1-2; unclear D gene. The CDR3 is made up of 12 amino acids. The germline gives CDR1 MNHEY, CDR2 SVGAGI. V was clipped by 7 bases and J by 4 bases, with 10 bases between them. The CDR3 spells CASMRAGYGYTF. In DNA form, the CDR3 reads TGTGCCAGCATGAGGGCGGGCTATGGCTACACCTTC.

V and J are TRBV27 and TRBJ2-2, with 7 bases matching TRBD1. The V gene's germline CDR1 is MNHEY and CDR2 SMNVEV (reference sequence). CDR3 size: 15 residues. J lost 6 bases, V lost 6 bases, and 10 bases had no gene match. The CDR3 here is CASSRNRGRAGELFF. The DNA for the CDR3 is TGTGCCAGCAGCCGGAACAGGGGTCGGGCCGGGGAGCTGTTTTTT.

This chain joins TRBV7-2 and TRBJ1-2; D is unclear. Trimming took 4 bases from V and 4 from J, leaving 7 bases between them. The CDR3 spans 12 residues. Per germline, CDR1 SGHTA and CDR2 FQGNSA. CDR3 loop: CASSSSTYGYTF. The CDR3 bases are TGTGCCAGCAGCTCTAGTACCTATGGCTACACCTTC.

V usage is TRBV7-6 and J usage is TRBJ2-1, with 7 bases that match TRBD2. V was clipped by 1 base and J by 10 bases; unmatched bases: 10. The CDR3 runs to 15 residues. CDR1 SGHVS and CDR2 FNYEAQ come from the germline V gene. The CDR3 region is CASSLVSGGGWEQFF. CDR3 nucleotides: TGTGCCAGCAGCTTAGTCAGCGGCGGGGGTTGGGAGCAGTTCTTC.

This clone was counted once. The gene calls are TRBV5-1 and TRBJ2-3; 10 bases align to TRBD2. Germline CDR1 SGHRS, CDR2 YFSETQ. The CDR3 consists of 17 residues. The V and J ends lost 4 bases and 5 bases, in that order; junction bases with no gene match: 13. The chain's CDR3 is CASSHPIAGGERDTQYF. CDR3 DNA sequence: TGCGCCAGCAGCCACCCCATAGCGGGGGGCGAAAGAGATACGCAGTATTTT.

The chain employs TRBV28 and TRBJ2-6, with a weak D call TRBD2 (6 bases). CDR1 is MDHEN, CDR2 SYDVKM, per germline. V lost 3 bases and J 3 bases, leaving 9 bases between the germline ends. This CDR3 is built from 15 residues. The CDR3 spells CASSFRGSGANVLTF. DNA of the CDR3: TGTGCCAGCAGTTTTCGGGGGAGTGGGGCCAACGTCCTGACTTTC.

The V gene is TRBV27, the J gene TRBJ2-7; the D is unclear. V was shortened by 0 bases and J by 6 bases, with 12 bases between the two germline ends. The CDR3 extends over 14 amino acids. Germline values: CDR1 MNHEY, CDR2 SMNVEV (reference sequence). CDR3 in amino acids: CASSLSGRWAEQYV. CDR3 DNA sequence: TGTGCCAGCAGTTTATCTGGCAGGTGGGCCGAGCAGTACGTC.

This sequence joins TRBV9 and TRBJ1-3; no definite D call. The CDR3 spans 13 residues. CDR1 is SGDLS, CDR2 YYNGEE, per germline. V dropped 3 bases and J dropped 4 bases, with 8 bases sitting between them. The CDR3 reads CASSDRGGNTIYF. The DNA of the CDR3 is TGTGCCAGCAGCGACCGGGGAGGAAACACCATATATTTT.